This entry features one T cell receptor beta chain sequence. Its antigen remains unidentified. One base away there is no much larger clone; base qualities are not given. The entry originates in a study of OX40 agonist ivuxolimab in advanced cancers. For context, the study as a whole: Ivuxolimab was an agonistic, fully human IgG2 monoclonal antibody directed against OX40 (CD134), a costimulatory receptor. Intravenous ivuxolimab was administered to patients every 2 weeks at six dose levels: 0.01, 0.1, 0.3, 1.5, 3 and 10 mg/kg. Among the 50 to 55 dose-escalation patients, roughly 20 had hepatocellular carcinoma, around 15 melanoma, 9 renal cell carcinoma and 9 head and neck cancer. A male proportion of 82.7% and a mean age of approximately 58 years, ranging from 23 to 79, were recorded for the dose-escalation cohort. Prior anti-PD-1, anti-PD-L1 or anti-CTLA-4 therapy was permitted, and roughly two fifths of dose-escalation patients had received checkpoint inhibitors. Partial responses occurred in three dose-escalation patients: two with cutaneous melanoma and one with hepatocellular carcinoma. The point of sequencing TCRbeta in the periphery was to test whether ivuxolimab changed TCR sequence diversity and drove clonal T-cell expansion. The paper reports the monotherapy dose-escalation portion (N = 52 patients) of the phase I ivuxolimab trial. The research as a whole found: At doses from 0.1 to 3.0 mg/kg, clonal expansion was seen in both CD4+ and CD8+ blood T cells between baseline and week 6. After ivuxolimab, expanded clones were on average more numerous among CD8+ T cells than among CD4+ T cells. In the 0.1-3.0 mg/kg groups, partial responders had among the lowest normalized peripheral clonal expansion, particularly in CD8+ T cells. The antigen specificity of the clonally expanded peripheral T cells was not determined. Low levels of normalized T-cell clonal expansion were also shown by some nonresponding patients.

The germline V gene specifies MNHNS as CDR1 and SASEGT as CDR2. Taken from cysteine to phenylalanine, the CDR3 has 15 residues. Only the CDR3 DNA is retained, 45 bases long and in frame from the first base. The V and J ends are trimmed by 6 bases and 3 bases, leaving 15 bases between them. The trial excluded patients who had a history of autoimmune disease or who were on systemic immunosuppression. Peripheral blood for TCR sequencing was collected from all dose cohorts at baseline, on cycle 4 day 1, and on cycle 7 day 1. Samples were obtained from an open-label, multicenter, first-in-human phase I dose-escalation trial of ivuxolimab. Adults with locally advanced or metastatic melanoma, renal cell, hepatocellular, or head and neck squamous cell carcinoma were enrolled in the trial. Before TCR sequencing, CD4+ and CD8+ T cells were separately sorted from peripheral blood. Genomic DNA was isolated from the sorted cells so that the TCRbeta CDR3 region could be sequenced. The immunoSEQ Assay was used to sequence the TCRbeta CDR3 regions. In TCRdb, the immuneACCESS table is reduced to in-frame sequences with V and J assigned. These tables do not hold every clone; where another copy was compared, an unresolved V gene accounts for under half, and the others remain unexplained. This sample lists about 55,000 clones; 80% were detected once. Of the sample, roughly 4.5% is held by the ten largest clones.

This sample comprised CD4+ or CD8+ T cells sorted from blood, obtained in a trial of the OX40 agonist ivuxolimab. This chain is built from TRBV6-1 and TRBJ1-5; a tentative D match to TRBD1 spans 6 bases. The receptor was isolated from an adult with an advanced solid tumor such as melanoma, head and neck, liver or kidney cancer. The DNA is TGTGCCAGCAGAAGGGGGGTGTTGACCAATCAGCCCCAGCATTTT. Its product reads: CASRRGVLTNQPQHF.